This T cell receptor (beta chain) was captured by sequencing in a study of T cell responses to AZD1222 COVID-19 vaccine (dated by TCRdb to the early 2020s). Notes on the research overall: AZD1222 recipients whose second dose came at about 4 weeks and those whose second dose came at about 12 weeks were combined into one group, since spike-specific TCR depth and breadth did not differ between the two schedules. Trial participants were enrolled by age into 18-55, 56-69 and 70-plus year subgroups, with approximately 150, 28 and 58 TCR-sequenced participants respectively. TCR sequencing was performed for roughly 250 trial participants, of whom 200 to 220 were given two doses of AZD1222 and around 26 were given two doses of MenACWY control vaccine.

The CDR3 regions of human TCRbeta chains were analyzed by immunosequencing. The original pipeline was this. TCRs in the repertoires were compared against a reference library of SARS-CoV-2-specific TCRs that had been generated with the MIRA antigen-specificity platform. Breadth was defined as the fraction of unique TCRs that were SARS-CoV-2-associated. Depth was defined as the fraction of total T cells that were SARS-CoV-2-associated. Using the MIRA data, each spike-specific TCR was assigned both to the spike region to which the TCR was reactive and to a CD4 or CD8 class. Log10-transformed breadth and depth values were compared by one-way ANOVA with Sidak's multiple comparisons tests. Drawn from immuneACCESS, this table holds only the in-frame rearrangements with V and J called that TCRdb kept. Clones are partly lost; checked studies trace under half to an unresolved V gene and leave the rest unexplained. D and trimming were read from the DNA, whereas the V and J calls and clone size are those reported in that table. For this sample the table gives around 100,000 clones, of which around 90% were detected only once. The ten largest clones take up 16% of the sample.

V is pared back by 6 bases and J by 13 bases, with 24 bases lying between the germline termini. The cysteine opens and the phenylalanine closes a CDR3 of 14 amino acids. CDR3 DNA only is kept here, 42 bases in frame from base 1. CDR1 and CDR2 (MDHEN, SYDVKM) derive from the germline V gene. According to the study, the label for this sample's time point signals: baseline before first vaccination. Vaccinee samples came from UK trials COV001 and COV002, including a single-blind randomized controlled phase 2/3 trial of AZD1222 (ChAdOx1 nCoV-19) in healthy adults. Trial participant PBMC samples were collected at day 0 and day 28 after the second dose for TCRbeta chain sequencing. This clone was detected once. Its antigen is still unknown. No base-level quality is on record; no much larger clone is a single base apart. Results and caveats for the whole study, not just this receptor: Vaccine-associated CD4 TCRs spanned the whole spike protein, with dominant responses in regions 160-218 and 743-854. After two AZD1222 doses, spike-specific TCR breadth and depth were significantly higher than at day 0 and than in MenACWY recipients. Conclusions about previously exposed vaccinees are limited, since just 5 to 7 AZD1222 recipients were seropositive for SARS-CoV-2 at baseline. Participants were mostly white British, with more females than males. The authors suggested clonal diversity may have been underestimated. Because no day 14 peak-response samples were available, repertoires were characterized only after the peak T cell response. Reportedly, close to half of the unique spike-specific TCRs recognized epitopes lying outside the regions that are mutated in the B.1.351 and B.1.1.7 variants. In the small 56-69-year group, the increase in depth fell short of significance, most likely because of low power.

The source is an adult in good health. The rearrangement joined TRBV28 to TRBJ1-2; the D gene is possibly TRBD1, with 5 bases matching. The input for sequencing was peripheral blood, taken on day 0 of AZD1222 vaccination. The nucleotide sequence reads TGTGCCAGCAGCATCCCAGCCCTGGTGGGGGGTCCCACCTTC. Protein translation: CASSIPALVGGPTF.